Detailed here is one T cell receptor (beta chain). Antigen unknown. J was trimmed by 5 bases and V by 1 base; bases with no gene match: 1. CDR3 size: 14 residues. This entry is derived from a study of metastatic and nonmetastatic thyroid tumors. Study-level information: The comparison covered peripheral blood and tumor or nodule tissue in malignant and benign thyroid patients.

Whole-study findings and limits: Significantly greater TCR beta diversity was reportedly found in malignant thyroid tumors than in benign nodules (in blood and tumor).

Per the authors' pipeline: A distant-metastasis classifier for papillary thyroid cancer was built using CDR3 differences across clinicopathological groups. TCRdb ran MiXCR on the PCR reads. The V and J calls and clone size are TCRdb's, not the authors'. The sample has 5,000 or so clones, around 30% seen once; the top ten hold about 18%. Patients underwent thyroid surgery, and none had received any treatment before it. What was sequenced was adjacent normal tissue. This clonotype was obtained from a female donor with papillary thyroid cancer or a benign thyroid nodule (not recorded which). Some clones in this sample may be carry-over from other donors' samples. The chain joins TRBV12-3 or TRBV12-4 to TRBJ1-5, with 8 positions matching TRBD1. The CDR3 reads CASSLGTGYQPQHF. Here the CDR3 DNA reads TGTGCCAGCAGTTTAGGGACAGGGTATCAGCCCCAGCATTTT.